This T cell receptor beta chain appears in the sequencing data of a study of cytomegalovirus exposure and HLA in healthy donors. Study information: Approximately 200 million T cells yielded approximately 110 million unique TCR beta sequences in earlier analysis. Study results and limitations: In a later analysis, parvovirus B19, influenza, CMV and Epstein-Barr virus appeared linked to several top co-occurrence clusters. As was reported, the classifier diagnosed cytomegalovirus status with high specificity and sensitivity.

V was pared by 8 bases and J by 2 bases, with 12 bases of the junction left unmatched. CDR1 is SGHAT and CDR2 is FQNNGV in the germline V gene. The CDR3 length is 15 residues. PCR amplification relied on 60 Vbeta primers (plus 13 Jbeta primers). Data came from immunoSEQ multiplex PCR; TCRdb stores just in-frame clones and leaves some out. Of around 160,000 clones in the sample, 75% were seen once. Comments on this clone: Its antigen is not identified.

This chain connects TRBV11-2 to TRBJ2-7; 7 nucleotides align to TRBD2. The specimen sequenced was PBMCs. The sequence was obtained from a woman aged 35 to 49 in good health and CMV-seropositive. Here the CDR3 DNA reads TGTGCCAGCCGAAACCCGGGAGGTGTGACCTACGAGCAGTACTTC. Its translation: CASRNPGGVTYEQYF.